What follows is one TCR beta chain and its context. This entry is derived from a study of T cell changes during pregnancy in multiple sclerosis. Generated by immunoSEQ multiplex PCR, the TCRdb table keeps only in-frame clones and is missing some. The sample consists of around 96,000 clones, roughly 94% of them appearing once. This CDR3 region has 14 residues. Trimming pared 1 base from V and 14 bases from J, leaving 18 bases between. Germline V gene lookup returns CDR1 MGHRA and CDR2 YSYEKL. The sequencing here drew on peripheral blood, taken after pregnancy. The chain has TRBV4-1 and TRBJ2-4; D not certain. The TCR originated in a female donor in good health, enrolled as a control in a pregnancy study. The CDR3 bases are TGCGCCAGCAGCCAAGCCCTACAGCAGGCCCTTAAGTACTTC. This gives the protein CASSQALQQALKYF.